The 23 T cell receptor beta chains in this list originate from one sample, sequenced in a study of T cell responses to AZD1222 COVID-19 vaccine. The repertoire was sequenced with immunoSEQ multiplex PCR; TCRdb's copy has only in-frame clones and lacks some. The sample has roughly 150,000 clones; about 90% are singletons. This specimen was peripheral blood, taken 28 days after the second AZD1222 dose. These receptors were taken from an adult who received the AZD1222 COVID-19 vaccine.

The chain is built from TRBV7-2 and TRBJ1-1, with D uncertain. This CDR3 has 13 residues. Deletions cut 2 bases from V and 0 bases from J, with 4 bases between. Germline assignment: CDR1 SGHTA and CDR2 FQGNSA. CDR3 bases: TGTGCCAGCAGCTTATGGCTGAACACTGAAGCTTTCTTT. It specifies CASSLWLNTEAFF.

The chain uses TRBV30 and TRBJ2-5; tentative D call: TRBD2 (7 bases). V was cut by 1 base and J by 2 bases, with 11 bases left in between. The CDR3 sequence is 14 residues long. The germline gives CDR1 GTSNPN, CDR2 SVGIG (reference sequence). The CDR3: CAWSAGGPQETQYF. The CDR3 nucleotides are TGTGCCTGGAGTGCGGGGGGCCCGCAAGAGACCCAGTACTTC.

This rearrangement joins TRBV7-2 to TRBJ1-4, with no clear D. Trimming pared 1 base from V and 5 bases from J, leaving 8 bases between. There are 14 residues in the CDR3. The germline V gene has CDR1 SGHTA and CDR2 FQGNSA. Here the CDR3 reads CASSLEFANEKLFF. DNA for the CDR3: TGTGCCAGCAGCTTAGAATTTGCAAATGAAAAACTGTTTTTT.

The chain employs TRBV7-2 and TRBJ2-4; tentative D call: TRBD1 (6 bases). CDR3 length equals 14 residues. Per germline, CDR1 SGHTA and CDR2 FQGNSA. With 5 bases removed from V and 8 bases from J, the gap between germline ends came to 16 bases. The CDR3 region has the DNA TGTGCCAGCAGCCTCAACCCCCAGGGGCACATTCAGTACTTC. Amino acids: CASSLNPQGHIQYF.

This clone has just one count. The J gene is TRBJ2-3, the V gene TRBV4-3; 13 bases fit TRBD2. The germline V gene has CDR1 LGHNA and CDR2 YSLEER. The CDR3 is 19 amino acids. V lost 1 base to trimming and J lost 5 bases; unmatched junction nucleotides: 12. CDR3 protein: CASSQAGLAGWGEIDTQYF. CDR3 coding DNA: TGCGCCAGCAGCCAAGCGGGACTAGCGGGATGGGGGGAGATAGATACGCAGTATTTT.

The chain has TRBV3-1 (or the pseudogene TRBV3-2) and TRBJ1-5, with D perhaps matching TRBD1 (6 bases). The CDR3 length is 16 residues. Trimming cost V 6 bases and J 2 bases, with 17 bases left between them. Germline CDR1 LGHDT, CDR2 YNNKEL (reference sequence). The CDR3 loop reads CASSPKTGTGNQPQHF. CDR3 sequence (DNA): TGTGCCAGCAGTCCTAAGACAGGAACCGGCAATCAGCCCCAGCATTTT.

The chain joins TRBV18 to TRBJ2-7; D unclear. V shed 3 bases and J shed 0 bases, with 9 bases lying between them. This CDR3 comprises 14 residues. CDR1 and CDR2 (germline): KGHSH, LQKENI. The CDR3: CASSPNPSSYEQYF. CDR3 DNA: TGTGCCAGCTCACCGAACCCGAGCTCCTACGAGCAGTACTTC. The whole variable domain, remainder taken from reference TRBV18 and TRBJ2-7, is NAGVMQNPRHLVRRRGQEARLRCSPMKGHSHVYWYRQLPEEGLKFMVYLQKENIIDESGMPKERFSAEFPKEGPSILRIQQVVRGDSAAYFCASSPNPSSYEQYFGPGTRLTVT.

CDR3 loop: CASSSRNPGGWNEKLFF. As DNA, the CDR3 is TGTGCCAGCAGCTCACGCAACCCAGGGGGCTGGAATGAAAAACTGTTTTTT. This chain connects TRBV5-8 to TRBJ1-4, with TRBD1 matching over 8 bases. The CDR3 has 17 residues. The V and J ends lost 3 bases and 5 bases, in that order; junction bases with no gene match: 12. Germline V lookup: CDR1 SGHTS, CDR2 YDEGEE. Variable domain in full (rest from reference TRBV5-8 and TRBJ1-4): EAGVTQSPTHLIKTRGQQATLRCSPISGHTSVYWYQQALGLGLQFLLWYDEGEERNRGNFPPRFSGRQFPNYSSELNVNALELEDSALYLCASSSRNPGGWNEKLFFGSGTQLSVL.

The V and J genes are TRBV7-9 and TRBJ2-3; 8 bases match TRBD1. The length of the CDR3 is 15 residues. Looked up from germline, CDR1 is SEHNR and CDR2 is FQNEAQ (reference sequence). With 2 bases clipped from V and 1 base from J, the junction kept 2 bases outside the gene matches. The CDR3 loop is CASSLRGQGTDTQYF. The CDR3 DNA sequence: TGTGCCAGCAGCTTAAGGGGACAGGGCACAGATACGCAGTATTTT. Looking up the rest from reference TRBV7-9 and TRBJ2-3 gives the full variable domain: DTGVSQNPRHKITKRGQNVTFRCDPISEHNRLYWYRQTLGQGPEFLTYFQNEAQLEKSRLLSDRFSAERPKGSFSTLEIQRTEQGDSAMYLCASSLRGQGTDTQYFGPGTRLTVL.

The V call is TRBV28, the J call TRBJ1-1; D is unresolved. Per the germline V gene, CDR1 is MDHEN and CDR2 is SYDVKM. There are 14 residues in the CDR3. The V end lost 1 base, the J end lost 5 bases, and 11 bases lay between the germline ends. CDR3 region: CASSLLSIWTEAFF. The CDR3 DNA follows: TGTGCCAGCAGTTTATTGAGTATTTGGACTGAAGCTTTCTTT.

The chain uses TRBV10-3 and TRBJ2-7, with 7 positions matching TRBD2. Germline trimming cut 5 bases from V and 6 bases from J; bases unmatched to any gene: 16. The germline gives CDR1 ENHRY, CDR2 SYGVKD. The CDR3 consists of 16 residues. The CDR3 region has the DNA TGTGCCATCAGTTTTCCGGCGAGCGGGACTTCTAGCGAGCAGTACTTC. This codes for CAISFPASGTSSEQYF.

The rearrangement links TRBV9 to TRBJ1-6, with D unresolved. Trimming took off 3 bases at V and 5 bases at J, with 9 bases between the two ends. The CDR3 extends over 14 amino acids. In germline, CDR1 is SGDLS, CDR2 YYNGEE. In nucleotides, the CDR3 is TGTGCCAGCAGCGGGTTGGCCGATAATTCACCCCTCCACTTT. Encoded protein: CASSGLADNSPLHF.

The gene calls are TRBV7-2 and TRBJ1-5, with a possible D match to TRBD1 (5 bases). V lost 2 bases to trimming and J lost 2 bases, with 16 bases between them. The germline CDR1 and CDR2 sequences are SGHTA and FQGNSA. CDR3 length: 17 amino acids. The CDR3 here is CASSLFAQGRGNQPQHF. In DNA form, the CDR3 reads TGTGCCAGCAGCTTATTCGCCCAGGGCAGGGGCAATCAGCCCCAGCATTTT.

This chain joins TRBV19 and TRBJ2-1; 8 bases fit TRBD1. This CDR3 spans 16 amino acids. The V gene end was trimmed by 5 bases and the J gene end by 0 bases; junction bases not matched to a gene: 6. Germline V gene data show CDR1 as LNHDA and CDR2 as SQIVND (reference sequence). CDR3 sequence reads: CASSVQGASSYNEQFF. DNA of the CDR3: TGTGCCAGTAGTGTCCAGGGGGCTTCCTCCTACAATGAGCAGTTCTTC.

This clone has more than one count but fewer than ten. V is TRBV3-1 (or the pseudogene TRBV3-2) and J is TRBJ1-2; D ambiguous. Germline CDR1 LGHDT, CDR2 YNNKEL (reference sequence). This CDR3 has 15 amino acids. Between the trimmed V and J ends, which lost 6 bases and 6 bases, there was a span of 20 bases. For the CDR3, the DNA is TGTGCCAGCAGTAACACCCCCGCGGGCTCGGATGGCTACACCTTC. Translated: CASSNTPAGSDGYTF.

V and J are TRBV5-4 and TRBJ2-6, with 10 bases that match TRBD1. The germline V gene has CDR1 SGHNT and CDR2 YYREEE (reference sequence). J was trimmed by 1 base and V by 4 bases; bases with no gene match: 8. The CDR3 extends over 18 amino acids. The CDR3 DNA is TGTGCCAGCAGCACACAGACAGGGGGCGTATCTGGGGCCAACGTCCTGACTTTC. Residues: CASSTQTGGVSGANVLTF.

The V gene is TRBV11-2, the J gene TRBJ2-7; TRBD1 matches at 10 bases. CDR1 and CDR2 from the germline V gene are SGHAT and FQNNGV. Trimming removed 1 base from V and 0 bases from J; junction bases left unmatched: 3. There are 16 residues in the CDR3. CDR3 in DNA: TGTGCCAGCAGCTTAGCGGGACAGGGGCACTCCTACGAGCAGTACTTC. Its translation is CASSLAGQGHSYEQYF.

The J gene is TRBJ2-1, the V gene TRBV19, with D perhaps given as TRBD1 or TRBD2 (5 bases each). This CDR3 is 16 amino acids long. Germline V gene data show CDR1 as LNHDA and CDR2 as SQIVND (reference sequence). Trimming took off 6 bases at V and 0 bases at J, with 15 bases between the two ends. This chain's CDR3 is CASSNRRLTSYNEQFF. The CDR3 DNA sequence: TGTGCCAGTAGCAACAGGAGGCTTACCTCCTACAATGAGCAGTTCTTC.

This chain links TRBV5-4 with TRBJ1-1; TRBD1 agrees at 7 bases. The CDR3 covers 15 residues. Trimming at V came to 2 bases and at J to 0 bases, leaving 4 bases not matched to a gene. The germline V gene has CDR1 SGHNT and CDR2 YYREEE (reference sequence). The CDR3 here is CASSFPGQLNTEAFF. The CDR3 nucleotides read TGTGCCAGCAGCTTCCCGGGACAGTTGAACACTGAAGCTTTCTTT.

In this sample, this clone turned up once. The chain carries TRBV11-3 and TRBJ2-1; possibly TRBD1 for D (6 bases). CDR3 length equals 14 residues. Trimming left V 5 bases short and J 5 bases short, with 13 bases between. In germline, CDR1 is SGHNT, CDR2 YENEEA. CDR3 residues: CASSVGAANNEQFF. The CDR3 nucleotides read TGTGCCAGCAGCGTGGGGGCCGCCAACAATGAGCAGTTCTTC.

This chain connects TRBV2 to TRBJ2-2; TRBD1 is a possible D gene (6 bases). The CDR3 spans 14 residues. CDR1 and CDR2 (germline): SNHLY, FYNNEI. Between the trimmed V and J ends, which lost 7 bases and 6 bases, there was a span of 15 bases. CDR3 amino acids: CASNRAGSAGELFF. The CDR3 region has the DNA TGTGCCAGCAACAGGGCCGGATCGGCCGGGGAGCTGTTTTTT.

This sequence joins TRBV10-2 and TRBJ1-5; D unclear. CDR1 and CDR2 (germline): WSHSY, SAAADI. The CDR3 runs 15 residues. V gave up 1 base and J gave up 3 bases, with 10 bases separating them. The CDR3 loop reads CASSELRVTNQPQHF. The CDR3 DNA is TGCGCCAGCAGTGAGTTACGTGTTACCAATCAGCCCCAGCATTTT.

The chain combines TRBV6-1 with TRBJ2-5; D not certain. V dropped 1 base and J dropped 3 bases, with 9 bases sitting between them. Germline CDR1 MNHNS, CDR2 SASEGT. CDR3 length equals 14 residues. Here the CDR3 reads CASSEGASEETQYF. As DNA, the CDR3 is TGTGCCAGCAGTGAAGGGGCTAGTGAAGAGACCCAGTACTTC.